This is a list of T cell receptor beta chains from one sample in a study of T cell responses to AZD1222 COVID-19 vaccine. TCRdb's copy holds only in-frame clones and misses some; the assay was immunoSEQ multiplex PCR. The data hold 180,000 or so clones, with 85% to 95% observed a single time. The source was peripheral blood, collected 28 days after the second dose of the MenACWY control vaccine. These receptors originate from an adult who received the MenACWY meningococcal vaccine as a control. The CDR3 runs from the conserved cysteine through the conserved F or W. The D gene is left open where the match is weak. Rows may omit the clone size; those that give it use once, few, many or a size class.

v_gene	j_gene	abundance	d_gene	CDR3aa	CDR3nt
TRBV7-9	TRBJ2-1	-	-	CASSLSGLDTYNEQFF	TGTGCCAGCAGCTTAAGCGGCCTCGATACCTACAATGAGCAGTTCTTC
TRBV5-1	TRBJ2-7	-	-	CASSPPRDTLVQYF	TGCGCCAGCAGCCCCCCGCGGGACACACTAGTACAGTACTTC
TRBV12-3/TRBV12-4	TRBJ2-3	once	-	CASSPTVDTQYF	TGTGCCAGCAGCCCAACGGTGGATACGCAGTATTTT
TRBV6-1	TRBJ1-5	-	TRBD1	CASSENETGRNQPQHF	TGTGCCAGCAGTGAAAACGAGACAGGGAGGAATCAGCCCCAGCATTTT
TRBV7-7	TRBJ1-6	-	-	CASSLNRQDNSPLHF	TGTGCCAGCAGCTTAAACCGACAGGACAATTCACCCCTCCACTTT
TRBV19	TRBJ1-1	-	TRBD1	CASRKRGQGAWTEAFF	TGTGCCAGTCGGAAGCGCGGACAGGGGGCTTGGACTGAAGCTTTCTTT
TRBV21-1	TRBJ2-5	-	-	CASSKVRRFLIPRAEQETQYF	TGTGCCAGCAGCAAAGTTCGCCGCTTCCTTATCCCGCGGGCCGAACAAGAGACCCAGTACTTC
TRBV6-2/TRBV6-3	TRBJ1-1	-	-	CASSYRVGTEAFF	TGTGCCAGCAGTTACCGGGTGGGCACTGAAGCTTTCTTT
TRBV10-3	TRBJ1-4	-	-	CAISEGQGRTSEKLFF	TGTGCCATCAGTGAGGGGCAGGGTAGGACGAGTGAAAAACTGTTTTTT
TRBV3-1/TRBV3-2	TRBJ1-2	-	TRBD1	CASSQIQGEGYTF	TGTGCCAGCAGCCAGATTCAGGGGGAAGGCTACACCTTC
TRBV9	TRBJ1-4	-	-	CASSVEERGRGEKLFF	TGTGCCAGCAGCGTAGAAGAGAGAGGTCGGGGTGAAAAACTGTTTTTT
TRBV13	TRBJ2-1	-	TRBD2	CASSHPAGGTHEQFF	TGTGCCAGCAGCCACCCAGCGGGGGGCACCCATGAGCAGTTCTTC
TRBV5-6	TRBJ2-5	-	-	CASSPHQETQYF	TGTGCCAGCAGCCCCCACCAAGAGACCCAGTACTTC
TRBV5-6	TRBJ1-2	-	-	CASSLAAGIGGYTF	TGTGCCAGCAGCTTGGCGGCAGGGATCGGTGGCTACACCTTC
TRBV3-1/TRBV3-2	TRBJ1-2	-	-	CASSSIGNYGYTF	TGTGCCAGCAGCTCAATAGGGAACTATGGCTACACCTTC
TRBV2	TRBJ1-1	-	-	CASSVGGDTEAFF	TGTGCCAGCAGTGTTGGTGGGGACACTGAAGCTTTCTTT
TRBV5-1	TRBJ2-1	-	-	CASGDTNNEQFF	TGCGCCAGCGGCGACACTAACAATGAGCAGTTCTTC
TRBV14	TRBJ2-7	-	-	CASSQAGRPYEQYF	TGTGCCAGCAGCCAAGCGGGCAGGCCCTACGAGCAGTACTTC
TRBV29-1	TRBJ1-1	-	-	CSVAPRPGDAFF	TGCAGCGTTGCACCTCGCCCCGGAGATGCTTTCTTT
TRBV6-6	TRBJ1-1	-	-	CASSPSGGGTEAFF	TGTGCCAGCAGCCCGAGTGGGGGGGGCACTGAAGCTTTCTTT
TRBV3-1/TRBV3-2	TRBJ1-5	-	-	CASSQDKGQPQHF	TGTGCCAGCAGCCAAGATAAGGGGCAGCCCCAGCATTTT
TRBV15	TRBJ1-2	-	-	CATSRDRTKGYTF	TGTGCCACCAGCAGGGACAGAACTAAGGGCTACACCTTC
TRBV6-7	TRBJ2-5	-	-	CASSYSGVGGPPRWTQYF	TGTGCCAGCAGTTACTCGGGGGTCGGGGGACCCCCCAGGTGGACCCAGTACTTC
TRBV3-1/TRBV3-2	TRBJ1-5	-	-	CASSQAGVRDQPQHF	TGTGCCAGCAGCCAAGCCGGTGTAAGAGATCAGCCCCAGCATTTT
TRBV7-9	TRBJ2-7	-	-	CASSSNSYEQYF	TGTGCCAGCAGTTCGAACTCCTACGAGCAGTACTTC
TRBV6-4	TRBJ1-4	-	-	CASSDRVNEKLFF	TGTGCCAGCAGTGACAGGGTTAATGAAAAACTGTTTTTT
TRBV4-3	TRBJ1-3	-	-	CASSQIRGPGNTIYF	TGCGCCAGCAGCCAAATACGCGGTCCCGGAAACACCATATATTTT
TRBV7-2	TRBJ1-5	-	-	CASSLVRDTNQPQHF	TGTGCCAGCAGCTTGGTTCGGGACACCAATCAGCCCCAGCATTTT
TRBV5-1	TRBJ2-7	-	-	CASTLVPGISYEQYF	TGCGCCAGCACCTTAGTCCCCGGGATAAGCTACGAGCAGTACTTC
TRBV19	TRBJ1-6	-	TRBD1	CASSIEQGIGSPLHF	TGTGCCAGTAGTATAGAACAGGGGATCGGATCACCCCTCCACTTT
TRBV7-8	TRBJ1-1	-	-	CASSLVPAGRMNTEAFF	TGTGCCAGCAGCTTAGTACCCGCGGGACGAATGAACACTGAAGCTTTCTTT
TRBV28	TRBJ1-2	-	-	CASSLWEGAGGYTF	TGTGCCAGCAGTTTATGGGAGGGCGCGGGTGGCTACACCTTC
TRBV2	TRBJ1-1	-	-	CASGRSENTEAFF	TGTGCCAGCGGGCGCTCCGAGAACACTGAAGCTTTCTTT
TRBV7-9	TRBJ1-4	-	-	CASSIRMGESEKLFF	TGTGCCAGCAGCATCAGGATGGGGGAGAGTGAAAAACTGTTTTTT
TRBV24-1	TRBJ2-5	-	TRBD1	CATSEGDRGNKETQYF	TGTGCCACCAGTGAGGGGGACAGGGGGAACAAAGAGACCCAGTACTTC
TRBV12-3/TRBV12-4	TRBJ2-7	-	-	CASSPTASYEQYF	TGTGCCAGCAGCCCCACAGCCTCATACGAGCAGTACTTC
TRBV30	TRBJ1-6	few	TRBD1	CAWRGQGWNSPLHF	TGTGCCTGGAGGGGACAGGGGTGGAATTCACCCCTCCACTTT
TRBV3-1/TRBV3-2	TRBJ2-5	-	-	CASGQGRQETQYF	TGTGCCAGCGGTCAGGGACGGCAAGAGACCCAGTACTTC
TRBV30	TRBJ1-5	once	-	CAWSVQSNQPQHF	TGTGCCTGGAGTGTACAATCGAATCAGCCCCAGCATTTT
TRBV2	TRBJ1-1	-	TRBD1	CASSREGQGLFEAFF	TGTGCCAGCTCCAGGGAAGGACAGGGGCTTTTTGAAGCTTTCTTT
TRBV12-3/TRBV12-4	TRBJ2-1	-	-	CASSLGGGDEQFF	TGTGCCAGCAGTTTAGGTGGCGGGGATGAGCAGTTCTTC
TRBV7-9	TRBJ1-1	-	-	CASNARPENTEAFF	TGTGCCAGCAACGCCCGTCCGGAAAACACTGAAGCTTTCTTT
TRBV15	TRBJ2-5	-	TRBD2	CATSRLAGAGGQETQYF	TGTGCCACCAGCAGACTAGCGGGAGCCGGGGGGCAAGAGACCCAGTACTTC
TRBV9	TRBJ1-3	-	-	CASSVFGNSGNTIYF	TGTGCCAGCAGTGTTTTTGGCAACTCTGGAAACACCATATATTTT
TRBV7-9	TRBJ1-1	-	-	CASSTQGNTEAFF	TGTGCCAGCAGCACCCAAGGGAACACTGAAGCTTTCTTT
TRBV6-5	TRBJ1-5	-	TRBD1	CASRADRGHQPQHF	TGTGCCAGCAGAGCGGACAGGGGCCATCAGCCCCAGCATTTT
TRBV10-2	TRBJ2-7	-	-	CASSDLGAALPYEQYF	TGCGCCAGCAGTGATCTCGGGGCAGCCCTTCCCTACGAGCAGTACTTC
TRBV24-1	TRBJ2-5	-	-	CATSQGWETQYF	TGTGCCACCAGTCAGGGGTGGGAGACCCAGTACTTC